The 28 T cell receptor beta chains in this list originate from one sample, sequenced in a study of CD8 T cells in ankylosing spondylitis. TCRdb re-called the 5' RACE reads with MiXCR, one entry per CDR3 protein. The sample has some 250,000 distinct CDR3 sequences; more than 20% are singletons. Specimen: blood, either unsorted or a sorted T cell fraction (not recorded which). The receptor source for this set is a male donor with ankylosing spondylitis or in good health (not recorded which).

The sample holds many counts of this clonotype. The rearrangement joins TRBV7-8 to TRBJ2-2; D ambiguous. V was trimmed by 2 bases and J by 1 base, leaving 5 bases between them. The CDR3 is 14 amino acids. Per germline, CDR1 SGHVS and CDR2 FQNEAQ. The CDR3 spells CASSLRQNTGELFF. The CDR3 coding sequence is TGTGCCAGCAGCTTAAGGCAGAACACCGGGGAGCTGTTTTTT.

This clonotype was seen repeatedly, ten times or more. CDR3 sequence (DNA): TGTGCCATCAGTGAGGCACAGGGGGCGGTTGATGGCTACACCTTC. Residues: CAISEAQGAVDGYTF. V is TRBV10-3 and J is TRBJ1-2; 9 nucleotides line up with TRBD1. V lost 2 bases and J lost 6; bases outside the gene matches: 7. The CDR3 is made up of 15 amino acids. Germline CDR1 and CDR2: ENHRY and SYGVKD.

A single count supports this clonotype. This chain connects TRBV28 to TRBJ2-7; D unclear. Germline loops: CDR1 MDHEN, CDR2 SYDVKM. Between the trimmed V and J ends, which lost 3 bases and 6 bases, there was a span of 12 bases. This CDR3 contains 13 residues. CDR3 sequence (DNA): TGTGCCAGCAGTTTTTCGACCGGTGGCGAGCAGTACTTC. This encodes CASSFSTGGEQYF.

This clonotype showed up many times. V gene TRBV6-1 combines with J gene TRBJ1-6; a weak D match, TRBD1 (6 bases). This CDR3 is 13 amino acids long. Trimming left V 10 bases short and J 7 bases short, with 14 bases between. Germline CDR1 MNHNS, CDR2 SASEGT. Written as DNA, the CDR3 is TGTGCCACAAGGGGGGGGCGCAATTCACCCCTCCACTTT. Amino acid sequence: CATRGGRNSPLHF.

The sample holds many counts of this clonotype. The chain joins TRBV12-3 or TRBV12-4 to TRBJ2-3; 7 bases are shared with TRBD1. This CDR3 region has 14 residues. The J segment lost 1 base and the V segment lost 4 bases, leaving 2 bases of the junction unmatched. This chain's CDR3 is CASSYDRGTDTQYF. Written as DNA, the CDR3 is TGTGCCAGCAGTTACGACAGGGGCACAGATACGCAGTATTTT.

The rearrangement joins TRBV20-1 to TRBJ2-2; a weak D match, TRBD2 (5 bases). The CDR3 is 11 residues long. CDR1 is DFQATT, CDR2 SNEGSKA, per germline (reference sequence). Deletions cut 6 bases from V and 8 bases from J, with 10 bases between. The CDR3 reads CSAFRGGELFF. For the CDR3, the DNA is TGCAGTGCGTTCCGAGGGGGGGAGCTGTTTTTT.

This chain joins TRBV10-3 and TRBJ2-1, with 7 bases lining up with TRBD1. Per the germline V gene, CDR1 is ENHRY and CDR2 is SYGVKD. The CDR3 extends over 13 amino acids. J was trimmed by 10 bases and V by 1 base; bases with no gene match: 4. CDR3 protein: CAISEWTGREQFF. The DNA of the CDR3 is TGTGCCATCAGTGAGTGGACAGGTCGGGAGCAGTTCTTC.

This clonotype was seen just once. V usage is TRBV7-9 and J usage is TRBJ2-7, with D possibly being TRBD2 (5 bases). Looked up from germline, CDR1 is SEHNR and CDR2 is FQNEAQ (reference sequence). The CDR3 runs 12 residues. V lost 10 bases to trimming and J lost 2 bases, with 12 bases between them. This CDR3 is CATSGITYEQYF. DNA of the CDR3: TGTGCCACCTCCGGGATCACCTACGAGCAGTACTTC.

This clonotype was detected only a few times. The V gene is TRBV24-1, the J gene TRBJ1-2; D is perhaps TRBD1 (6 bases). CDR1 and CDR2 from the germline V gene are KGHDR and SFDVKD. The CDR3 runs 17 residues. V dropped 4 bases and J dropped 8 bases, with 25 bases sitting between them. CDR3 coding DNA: TGTGCCACCAGTGAGACAGGCCCTACGGAGTTGGCGGGGGGCTACACCTTC. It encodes CATSETGPTELAGGYTF.

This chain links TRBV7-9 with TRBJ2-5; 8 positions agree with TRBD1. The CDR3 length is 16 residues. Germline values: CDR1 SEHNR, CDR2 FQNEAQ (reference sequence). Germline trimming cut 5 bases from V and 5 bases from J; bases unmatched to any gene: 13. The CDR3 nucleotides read TGTGCCAGCAGCCCAGAGTGGCAGGGGGCCAGGGAGACCCAGTACTTC. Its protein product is CASSPEWQGARETQYF.

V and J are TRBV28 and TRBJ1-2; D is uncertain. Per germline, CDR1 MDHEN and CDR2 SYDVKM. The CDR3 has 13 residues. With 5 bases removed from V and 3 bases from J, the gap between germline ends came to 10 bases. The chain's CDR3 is CASSATEDYGYTF. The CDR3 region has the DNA TGTGCCAGCAGTGCCACAGAGGACTATGGCTACACCTTC.

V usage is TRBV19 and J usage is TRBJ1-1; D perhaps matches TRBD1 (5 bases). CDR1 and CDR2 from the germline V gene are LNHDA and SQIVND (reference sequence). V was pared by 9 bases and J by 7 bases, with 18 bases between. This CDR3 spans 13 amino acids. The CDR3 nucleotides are TGTGCCAGCGATAGCCACAGGTCTATTGAAGCTTTCTTT. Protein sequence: CASDSHRSIEAFF.

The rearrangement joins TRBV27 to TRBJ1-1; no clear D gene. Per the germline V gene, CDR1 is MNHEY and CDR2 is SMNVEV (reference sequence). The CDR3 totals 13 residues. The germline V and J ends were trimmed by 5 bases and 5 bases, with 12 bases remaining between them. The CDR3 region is CASSQRVGTEAFF. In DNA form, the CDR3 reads TGTGCCAGCAGTCAGAGAGTGGGGACTGAAGCTTTCTTT.

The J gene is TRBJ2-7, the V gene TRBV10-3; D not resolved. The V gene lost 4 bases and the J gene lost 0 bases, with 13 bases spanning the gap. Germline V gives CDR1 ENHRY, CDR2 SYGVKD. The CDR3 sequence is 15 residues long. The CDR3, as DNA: TGTGCCATCAGTGGAGGCACACAGAGCTCCTACGAGCAGTACTTC. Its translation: CAISGGTQSSYEQYF.

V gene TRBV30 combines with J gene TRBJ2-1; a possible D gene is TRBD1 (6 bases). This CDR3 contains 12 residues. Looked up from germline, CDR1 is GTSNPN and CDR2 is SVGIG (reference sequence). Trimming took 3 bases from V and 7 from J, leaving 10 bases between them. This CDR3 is CAWSRQVNEQFF. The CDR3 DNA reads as TGTGCCTGGAGCAGACAGGTTAATGAGCAGTTCTTC. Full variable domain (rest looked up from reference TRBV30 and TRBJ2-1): SQTIHQWPATLVQPVGSPLSLECTVEGTSNPNLYWYRQAAGRGLQLLFYSVGIGQISSEVPQNLSASRPQDRQFILSSKKLLLSDSGFYLCAWSRQVNEQFFGPGTRLTVL.

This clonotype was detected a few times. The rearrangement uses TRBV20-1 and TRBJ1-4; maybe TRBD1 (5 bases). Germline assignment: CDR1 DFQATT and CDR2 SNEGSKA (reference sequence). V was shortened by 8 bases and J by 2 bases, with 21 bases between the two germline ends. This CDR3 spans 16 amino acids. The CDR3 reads CSLIPGKAGTNEKLFF. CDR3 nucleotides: TGCAGTCTCATCCCAGGGAAGGCTGGGACTAATGAAAAACTGTTTTTT.

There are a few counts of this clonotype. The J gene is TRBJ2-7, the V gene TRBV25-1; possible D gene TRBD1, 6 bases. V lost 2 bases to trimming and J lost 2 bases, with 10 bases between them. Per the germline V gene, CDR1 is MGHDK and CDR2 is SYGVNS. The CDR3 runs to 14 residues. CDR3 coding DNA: TGTGCCAGCAGTGAAGGGGGCACAGCCTACGAGCAGTACTTC. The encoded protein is CASSEGGTAYEQYF.

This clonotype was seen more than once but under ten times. The CDR3 spells CSGRTIPGETQYF. In DNA, the CDR3 is TGCAGCGGAAGGACCATCCCGGGGGAGACCCAGTACTTC. The genes are TRBV29-1 and TRBJ2-5, with D perhaps TRBD2 (5 bases). The V gene's germline CDR1 is SQVTM and CDR2 ANQGSEA. The CDR3 is made up of 13 amino acids. V lost 7 bases and J lost 5, with 17 bases in between.

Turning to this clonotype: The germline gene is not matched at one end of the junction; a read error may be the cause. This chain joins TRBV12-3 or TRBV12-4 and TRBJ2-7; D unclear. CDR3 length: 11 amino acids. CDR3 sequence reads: CASSLGPGTSF. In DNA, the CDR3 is TGTGCCAGCAGCCTTGGGCCAGGTACTTCCTTC.

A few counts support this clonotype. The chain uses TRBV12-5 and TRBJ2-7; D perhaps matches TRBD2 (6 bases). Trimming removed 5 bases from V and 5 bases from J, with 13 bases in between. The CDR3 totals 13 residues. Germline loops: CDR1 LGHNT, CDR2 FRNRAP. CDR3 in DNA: TGTGCTAGTGGTATGAGTGGGGAGGACGAGCAGTACTTC. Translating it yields CASGMSGEDEQYF.

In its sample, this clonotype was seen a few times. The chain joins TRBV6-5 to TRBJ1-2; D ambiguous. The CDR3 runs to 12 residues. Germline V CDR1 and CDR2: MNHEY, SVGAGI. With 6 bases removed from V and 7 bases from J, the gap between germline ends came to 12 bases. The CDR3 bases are TGTGCCAGCAGGAGGACGGGAGGTGGCTACACCTTC. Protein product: CASRRTGGGYTF.

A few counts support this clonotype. This CDR3 reads CSVGGNEKLFF. In nucleotides, the CDR3 is TGCAGTGTAGGGGGGAATGAAAAACTGTTTTTT. The V call is TRBV20-1, the J call TRBJ1-4; D is perhaps TRBD1 (6 bases). Germline CDR1 is DFQATT and CDR2 is SNEGSKA (reference sequence). The CDR3 has 11 amino acids. V was trimmed by 7 bases and J by 5 bases, leaving 8 bases between them.

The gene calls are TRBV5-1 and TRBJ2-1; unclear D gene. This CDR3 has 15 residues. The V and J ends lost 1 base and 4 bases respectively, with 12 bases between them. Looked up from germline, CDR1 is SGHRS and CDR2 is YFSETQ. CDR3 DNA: TGCGCCAGCAGCTTGCCCCATGACACTTACAATGAGCAGTTCTTC. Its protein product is CASSLPHDTYNEQFF.

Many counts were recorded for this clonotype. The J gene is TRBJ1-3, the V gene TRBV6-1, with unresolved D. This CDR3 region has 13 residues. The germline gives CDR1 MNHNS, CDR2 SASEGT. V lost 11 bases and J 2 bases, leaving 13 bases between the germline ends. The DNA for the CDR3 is TGTGCCTCGTTTGAGCGAGCTGGAAACACCATATATTTT. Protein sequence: CASFERAGNTIYF.

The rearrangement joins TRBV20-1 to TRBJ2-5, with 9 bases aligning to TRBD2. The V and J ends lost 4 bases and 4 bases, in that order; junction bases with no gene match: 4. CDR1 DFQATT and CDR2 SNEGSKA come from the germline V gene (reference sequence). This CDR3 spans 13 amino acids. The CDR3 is CSAILAGIETQYF. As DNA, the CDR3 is TGCAGTGCTATCCTAGCGGGGATAGAGACCCAGTACTTC.

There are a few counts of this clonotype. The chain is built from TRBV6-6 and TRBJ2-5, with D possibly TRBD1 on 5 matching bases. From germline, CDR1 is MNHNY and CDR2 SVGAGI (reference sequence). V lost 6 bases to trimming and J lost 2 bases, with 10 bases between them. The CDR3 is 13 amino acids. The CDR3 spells CASSRVGQETQYF. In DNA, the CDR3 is TGTGCCAGCAGCAGGGTGGGACAAGAGACCCAGTACTTC.

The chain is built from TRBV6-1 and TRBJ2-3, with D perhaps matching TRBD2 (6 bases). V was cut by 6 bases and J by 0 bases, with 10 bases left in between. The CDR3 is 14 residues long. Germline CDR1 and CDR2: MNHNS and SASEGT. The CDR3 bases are TGTGCCAGCAGGCCAGCGGGTAGCACAGATACGCAGTATTTT. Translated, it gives CASRPAGSTDTQYF.

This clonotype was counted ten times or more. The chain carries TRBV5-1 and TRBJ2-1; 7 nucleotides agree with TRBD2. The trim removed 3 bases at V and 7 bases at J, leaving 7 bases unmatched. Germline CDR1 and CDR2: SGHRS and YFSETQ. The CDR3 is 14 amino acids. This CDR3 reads CASSWGGVRNEQFF. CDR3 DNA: TGCGCCAGCAGCTGGGGGGGGGTTCGAAATGAGCAGTTCTTC.